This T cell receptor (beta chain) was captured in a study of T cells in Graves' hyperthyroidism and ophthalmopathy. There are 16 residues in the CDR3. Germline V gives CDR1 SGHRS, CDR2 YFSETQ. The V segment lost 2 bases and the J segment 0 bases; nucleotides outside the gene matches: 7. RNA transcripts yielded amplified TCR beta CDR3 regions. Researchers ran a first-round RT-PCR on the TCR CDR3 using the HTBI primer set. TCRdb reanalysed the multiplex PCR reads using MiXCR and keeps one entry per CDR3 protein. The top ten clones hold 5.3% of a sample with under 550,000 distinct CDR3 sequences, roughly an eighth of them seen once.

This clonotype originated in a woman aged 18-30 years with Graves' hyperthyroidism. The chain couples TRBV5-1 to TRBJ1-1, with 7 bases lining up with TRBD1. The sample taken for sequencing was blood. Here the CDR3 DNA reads TGCGCCAGCAGCTTAATAGGAGGGGGCATGAACACTGAAGCTTTCTTT. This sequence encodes CASSLIGGGMNTEAFF.